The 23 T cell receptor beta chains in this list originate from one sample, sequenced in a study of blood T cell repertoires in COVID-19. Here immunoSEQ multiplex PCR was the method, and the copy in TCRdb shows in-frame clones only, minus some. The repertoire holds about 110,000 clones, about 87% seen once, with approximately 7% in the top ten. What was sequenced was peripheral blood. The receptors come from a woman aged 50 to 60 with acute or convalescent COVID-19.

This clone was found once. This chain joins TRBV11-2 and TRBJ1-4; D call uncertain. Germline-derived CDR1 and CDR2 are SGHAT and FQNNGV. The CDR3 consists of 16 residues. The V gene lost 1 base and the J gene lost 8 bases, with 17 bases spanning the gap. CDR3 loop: CASSLGSGTRGEKLFF. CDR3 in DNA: TGTGCCAGCAGCTTAGGATCTGGAACCCGAGGGGAAAAACTGTTTTTT.

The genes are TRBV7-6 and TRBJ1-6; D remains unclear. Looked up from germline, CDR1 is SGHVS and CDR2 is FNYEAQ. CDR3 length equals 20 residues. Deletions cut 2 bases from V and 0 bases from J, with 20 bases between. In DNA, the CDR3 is TGTGCCAGCAGCTTACGGGAGCCTACTGTGCACAGCTCCTATAATTCACCCCTCCACTTT. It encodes CASSLREPTVHSSYNSPLHF.

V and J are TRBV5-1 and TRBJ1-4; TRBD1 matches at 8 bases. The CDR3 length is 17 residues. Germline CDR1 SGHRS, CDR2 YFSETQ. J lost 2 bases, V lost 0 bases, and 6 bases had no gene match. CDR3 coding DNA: TGCGCCAGCAGCTTGGGTTCAGGGGGCCGGACTAATGAAAAACTGTTTTTT. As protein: CASSLGSGGRTNEKLFF.

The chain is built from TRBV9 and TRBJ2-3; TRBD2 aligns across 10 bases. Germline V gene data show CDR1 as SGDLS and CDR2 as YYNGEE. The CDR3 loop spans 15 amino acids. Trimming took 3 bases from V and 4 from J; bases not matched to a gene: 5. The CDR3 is CASSERGGLADTQYF. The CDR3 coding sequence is TGTGCCAGCAGCGAGCGGGGGGGCCTCGCAGATACGCAGTATTTT.

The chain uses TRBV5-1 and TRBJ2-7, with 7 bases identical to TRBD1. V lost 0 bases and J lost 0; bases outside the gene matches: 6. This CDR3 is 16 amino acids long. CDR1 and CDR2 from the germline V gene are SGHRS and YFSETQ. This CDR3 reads CASSLGAGTASYEQYF. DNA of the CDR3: TGCGCCAGCAGCTTGGGGGCCGGGACAGCCTCCTACGAGCAGTACTTC.

CDR3 in DNA: TGTGCCAGCAGCAAACGGACAGGGGGCAGTGATATGGATTCACCCCTCCACTTT. It yields the protein CASSKRTGGSDMDSPLHF. The chain links TRBV21-1 to TRBJ1-6; the table's D call, TRBD1, was not checked against the DNA. TRBV21-1 is a recognized pseudogene. The CDR3 has 18 residues.

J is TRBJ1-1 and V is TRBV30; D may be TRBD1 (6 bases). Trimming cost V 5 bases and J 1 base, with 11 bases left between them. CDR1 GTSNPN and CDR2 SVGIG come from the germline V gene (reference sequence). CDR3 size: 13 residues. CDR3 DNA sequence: TGTGCCTGGGACAGGTACCCGAACACTGAAGCTTTCTTT. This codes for CAWDRYPNTEAFF. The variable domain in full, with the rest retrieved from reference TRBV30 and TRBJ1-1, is SQTIHQWPATLVQPVGSPLSLECTVEGTSNPNLYWYRQAAGRGLQLLFYSVGIGQISSEVPQNLSASRPQDRQFILSSKKLLLSDSGFYLCAWDRYPNTEAFFGQGTRLTVV.

CDR3 sequence (DNA): TGTGCCTGGGGACTAGCGGGGATCGACAATGAGCAGTTCTTC. Translating it yields CAWGLAGIDNEQFF. The chain couples TRBV30 to TRBJ2-1; 12 bases map to TRBD2. This CDR3 region has 14 residues. V dropped 5 bases and J dropped 5; count of bases not matched to a gene: 4. Germline V CDR1 and CDR2: GTSNPN, SVGIG (reference sequence).

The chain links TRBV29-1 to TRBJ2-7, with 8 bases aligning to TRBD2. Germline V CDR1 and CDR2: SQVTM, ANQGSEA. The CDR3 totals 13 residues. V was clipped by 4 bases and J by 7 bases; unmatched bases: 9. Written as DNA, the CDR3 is TGCAGCGTTGTGGCTACCTCGGGGGGGGAGCAGTACTTC. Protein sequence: CSVVATSGGEQYF.

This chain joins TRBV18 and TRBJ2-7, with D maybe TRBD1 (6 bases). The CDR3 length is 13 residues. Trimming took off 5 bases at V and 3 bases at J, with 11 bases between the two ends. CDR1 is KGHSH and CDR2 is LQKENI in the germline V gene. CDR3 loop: CASSSPGHYEQYF. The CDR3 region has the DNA TGTGCCAGCTCATCCCCGGGACACTACGAGCAGTACTTC. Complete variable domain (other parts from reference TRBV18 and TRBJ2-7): NAGVMQNPRHLVRRRGQEARLRCSPMKGHSHVYWYRQLPEEGLKFMVYLQKENIIDESGMPKERFSAEFPKEGPSILRIQQVVRGDSAAYFCASSSPGHYEQYFGPGTRLTVT.

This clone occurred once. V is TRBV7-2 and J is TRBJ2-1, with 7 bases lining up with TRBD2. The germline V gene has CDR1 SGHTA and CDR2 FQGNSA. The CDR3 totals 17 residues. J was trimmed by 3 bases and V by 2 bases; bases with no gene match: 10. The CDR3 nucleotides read TGTGCCAGCAGCTTACGAGCCAGCGGGGCTAACTACAATGAGCAGTTCTTC. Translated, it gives CASSLRASGANYNEQFF. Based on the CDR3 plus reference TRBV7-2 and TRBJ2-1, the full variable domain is GAGVSQSPSNKVTEKGKDVELRCDPISGHTALYWYRQSLGQGLEFLIYFQGNSAPDKSGLPSDRFSAERTGGSVSTLTIQRTQQEDSAVYLCASSLRASGANYNEQFFGPGTRLTVL.

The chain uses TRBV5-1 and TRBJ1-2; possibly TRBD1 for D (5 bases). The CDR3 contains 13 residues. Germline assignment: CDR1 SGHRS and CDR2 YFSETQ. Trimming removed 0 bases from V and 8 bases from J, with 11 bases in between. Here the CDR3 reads CASSLGQGGGYTF. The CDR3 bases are TGCGCCAGCAGCTTGGGGCAGGGAGGCGGCTACACCTTC. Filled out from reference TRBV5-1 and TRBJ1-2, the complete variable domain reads KAGVTQTPRYLIKTRGQQVTLSCSPISGHRSVSWYQQTPGQGLQFLFEYFSETQRNKGNFPGRFSGRQFSNSRSEMNVSTLELGDSALYLCASSLGQGGGYTFGSGTRLTVV.

For the CDR3, the DNA is TGTGCCAGCCACGGGACAGACTTCTTTTCACCCCTCCACTTT. The encoded protein is CASHGTDFFSPLHF. V is TRBV2 and J is TRBJ1-6, with TRBD1 matching 7 bases. Looked up from germline, CDR1 is SNHLY and CDR2 is FYNNEI. The V segment lost 8 bases and the J segment 9 bases; nucleotides outside the gene matches: 10. The CDR3 is made up of 14 amino acids.

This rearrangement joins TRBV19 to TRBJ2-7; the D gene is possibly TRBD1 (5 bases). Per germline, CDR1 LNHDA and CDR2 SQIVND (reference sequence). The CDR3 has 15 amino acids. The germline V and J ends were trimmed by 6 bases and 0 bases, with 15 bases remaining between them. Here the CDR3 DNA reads TGTGCCAGTAGCCCCGGACATCTGAGCTCCTACGAGCAGTACTTC. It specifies CASSPGHLSSYEQYF.

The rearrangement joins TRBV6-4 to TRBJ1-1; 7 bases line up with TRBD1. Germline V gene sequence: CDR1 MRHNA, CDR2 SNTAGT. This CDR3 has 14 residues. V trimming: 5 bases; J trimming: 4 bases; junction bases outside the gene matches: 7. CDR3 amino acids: CASSSDRVSTEAFF. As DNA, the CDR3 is TGTGCCAGCAGTTCAGACAGGGTGAGCACTGAAGCTTTCTTT.

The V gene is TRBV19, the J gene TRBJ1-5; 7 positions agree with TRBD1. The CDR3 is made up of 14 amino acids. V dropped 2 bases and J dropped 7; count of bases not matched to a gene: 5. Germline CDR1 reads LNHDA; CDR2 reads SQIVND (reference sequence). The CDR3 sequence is CASSIWTGDQPQHF. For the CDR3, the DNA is TGTGCCAGTAGTATATGGACAGGTGACCAGCCCCAGCATTTT.

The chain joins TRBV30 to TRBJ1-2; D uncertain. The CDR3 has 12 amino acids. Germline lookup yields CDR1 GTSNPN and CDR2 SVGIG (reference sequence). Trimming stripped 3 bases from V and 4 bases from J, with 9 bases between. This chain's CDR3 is CAWSGFGYGYTF. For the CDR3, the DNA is TGTGCCTGGAGCGGGTTCGGCTATGGCTACACCTTC.

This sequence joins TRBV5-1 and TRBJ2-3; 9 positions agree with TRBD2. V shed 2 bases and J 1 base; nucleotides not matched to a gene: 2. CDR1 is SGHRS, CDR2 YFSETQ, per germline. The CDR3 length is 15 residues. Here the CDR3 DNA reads TGCGCCAGCAGCTTCTTAGCGGGGGGCACAGATACGCAGTATTTT. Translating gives CASSFLAGGTDTQYF. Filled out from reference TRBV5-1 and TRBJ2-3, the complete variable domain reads KAGVTQTPRYLIKTRGQQVTLSCSPISGHRSVSWYQQTPGQGLQFLFEYFSETQRNKGNFPGRFSGRQFSNSRSEMNVSTLELGDSALYLCASSFLAGGTDTQYFGPGTRLTVL.

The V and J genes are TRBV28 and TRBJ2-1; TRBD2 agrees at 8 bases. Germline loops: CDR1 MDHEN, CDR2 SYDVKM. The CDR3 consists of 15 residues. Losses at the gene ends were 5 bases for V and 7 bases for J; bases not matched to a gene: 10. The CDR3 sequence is CASSKTGGAFNEQFF. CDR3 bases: TGTGCCAGCAGTAAGACGGGAGGGGCGTTTAATGAGCAGTTCTTC.

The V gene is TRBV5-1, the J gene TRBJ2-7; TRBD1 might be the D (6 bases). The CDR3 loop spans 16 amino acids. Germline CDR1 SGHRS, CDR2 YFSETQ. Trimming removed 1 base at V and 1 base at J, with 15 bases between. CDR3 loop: CASSLTGQGSSYEQYF. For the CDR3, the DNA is TGCGCCAGCAGCTTGACTGGCCAGGGGAGTTCCTACGAGCAGTACTTC.

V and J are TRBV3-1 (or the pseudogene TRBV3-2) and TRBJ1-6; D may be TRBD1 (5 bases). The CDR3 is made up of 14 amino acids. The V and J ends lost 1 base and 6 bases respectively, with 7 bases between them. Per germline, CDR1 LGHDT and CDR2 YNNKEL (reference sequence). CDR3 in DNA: TGTGCCAGCAGCCAAGGGGGGGTTAATTCACCCCTCCACTTT. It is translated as CASSQGGVNSPLHF.

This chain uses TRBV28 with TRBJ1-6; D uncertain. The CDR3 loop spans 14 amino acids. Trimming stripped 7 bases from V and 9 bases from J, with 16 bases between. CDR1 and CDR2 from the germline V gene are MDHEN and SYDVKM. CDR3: CASKIALSSSPLHF. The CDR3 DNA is TGTGCCAGCAAAATCGCGCTTTCGAGTTCACCCCTCCACTTT.

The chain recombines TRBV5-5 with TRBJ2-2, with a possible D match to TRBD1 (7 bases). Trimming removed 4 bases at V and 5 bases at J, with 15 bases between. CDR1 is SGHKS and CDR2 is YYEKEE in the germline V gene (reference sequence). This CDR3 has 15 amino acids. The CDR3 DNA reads TGTGCCAGCAGCATTAGACAGGGAGGTACCGGGGAGCTGTTTTTT. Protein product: CASSIRQGGTGELFF.